Listed here is a single TCR beta chain. TCRdb passed the 5' RACE reads through MiXCR, listing each CDR3 protein once. This sample has approximately 150,000 distinct CDR3 sequences, with roughly 15% found just once. The sample belongs to a study of T-cell memory formation after mild COVID-19. What was sequenced was PBMCs or a T cell subset sorted from them (not recorded which). The TCR originated in an adult woman who had mild COVID-19 (a few samples of this study predate the infection). Cell type and time point are not known.

Here the CDR3 reads CASSLDRAPTGELFF. CDR3 in DNA: TGCGCCAGCAGCTTGGACAGGGCCCCCACCGGGGAGCTGTTTTTT. V and J are TRBV5-1 and TRBJ2-2; D possibly corresponds to TRBD1 (6 bases). This CDR3 is built from 15 residues. The V and J ends lost 0 bases and 4 bases respectively, with 10 bases between them. Germline values: CDR1 SGHRS, CDR2 YFSETQ.